The 7 T cell receptor beta chains below all came from one sample that was sequenced in a study of cytomegalovirus exposure and HLA in healthy donors. The PCR ran on 60 Vbeta and 13 Jbeta primers. Some clones are missing from TCRdb's copy, which holds only in-frame ones; the method was immunoSEQ multiplex PCR. Altogether about 120,000 clones are present, around 75% being singletons, with the ten largest covering roughly 3%. Specimen: PBMCs. These receptors were obtained from a woman aged 40 to 50 in good health and CMV-seropositive.

The chain uses TRBV29-1 and TRBJ2-3; TRBD2 agrees at 9 bases. The ends lost 3 bases at V and 1 base at J; junction bases unmatched: 5. Germline CDR1 reads SQVTM; CDR2 reads ANQGSEA. The CDR3 covers 15 residues. The CDR3 DNA reads TGCAGCGTTGATATCCTAGCGGGGCGCACAGATACGCAGTATTTT. Its translation: CSVDILAGRTDTQYF.

The CDR3, as DNA: TGTGCCAGCCAAGGAGGCGGAATGAATCAGCCCCAGCATTTT. Its protein product is CASQGGGMNQPQHF. The chain joins TRBV6-6 to TRBJ1-5; the D is unclear. V gave up 8 bases and J gave up 4 bases, with 15 bases separating them. The germline V gene has CDR1 MNHNY and CDR2 SVGAGI (reference sequence). The CDR3 has 14 residues.

The chain carries TRBV15 and TRBJ1-1; 9 nucleotides match TRBD1. CDR3 length: 16 residues. Trimming at V came to 0 bases and at J to 2 bases, leaving 4 bases not matched to a gene. The germline CDR1 and CDR2 sequences are LNHNV and YYDKDF (reference sequence). The CDR3 DNA reads as TGTGCCACCAGCAGAGAGGGACAGGGAACAAACACTGAAGCTTTCTTT. Protein sequence: CATSREGQGTNTEAFF.

This sequence joins TRBV6-5 and TRBJ2-2, with D unresolved. CDR1 is MNHEY and CDR2 is SVGAGI in the germline V gene. CDR3 size: 12 residues. V was shortened by 4 bases and J by 7 bases, with 7 bases between the two germline ends. CDR3 nucleotide sequence: TGTGCCAGCAGTTTTTACGGCGGGGAGCTGTTTTTT. Translation gives CASSFYGGELFF.

This chain connects TRBV18 to TRBJ2-7; 9 nucleotides agree with TRBD1. CDR3 length equals 17 residues. Germline V lookup: CDR1 KGHSH, CDR2 LQKENI. J gave up 2 bases and V 1 base, and 9 bases lay outside the gene matches. As DNA, the CDR3 is TGTGCCAGCTCACCACGAATACAACAGGGGGCGCCCTACGAGCAGTACTTC. It yields the protein CASSPRIQQGAPYEQYF.

The chain couples TRBV5-1 to TRBJ2-5; 9 bases map to TRBD2. The CDR3 covers 15 residues. The V segment lost 0 bases and the J segment 5 bases; nucleotides outside the gene matches: 5. Germline CDR1 SGHRS, CDR2 YFSETQ. CDR3 sequence reads: CASSLALAGIETQYF. The CDR3 nucleotides read TGCGCCAGCAGCTTGGCGCTAGCGGGGATTGAGACCCAGTACTTC.

The chain combines TRBV7-3 with TRBJ2-5; maybe TRBD2 (6 bases). V was pared by 5 bases and J by 1 base, with 14 bases between. CDR3 length equals 15 residues. The germline CDR1 and CDR2 sequences are SGHTA and FQGTGA. CDR3 nucleotides: TGTGCCAGCAGCCCGAATAGCGGACCCCAAGAGACCCAGTACTTC. This gives the protein CASSPNSGPQETQYF.